This T cell receptor beta chain was observed in a study of long-term antiretroviral therapy in people with HIV. Version v3.0 of the immunoSEQ assay was performed at survey level. Target depth was 40,000-50,000 T-cell genomes per sample. Repertoires were generated with immunoSEQ multiplex PCR, while TCRdb's copy carries only in-frame clones and drops some. This table holds 20,000 to 25,000 clones, about nine tenths found once. Each participant with HIV received care in the United States. Germline assignment: CDR1 SGHAT and CDR2 FQDESV (reference sequence). The ends were cut back, 4 bases at V and 2 bases at J, with 11 bases in the middle. This CDR3 region has 15 residues.

The sequence was collected from a man aged 18 to 35 with HIV. Sequenced here: unsorted PBMCs, sampled 0.2 years before starting antiretroviral therapy. This chain joins TRBV11-1 and TRBJ1-4; weak D call: TRBD1 (5 bases). The CDR3 bases are TGTGCCAGCAGCTGGATGGCAGGGACTAATGAAAAACTGTTTTTT. This codes for CASSWMAGTNEKLFF.